This is a list of T cell receptor beta chains from one sample in a study of technical replicates of blood from several donors. The method was immunoSEQ multiplex PCR; TCRdb's version includes in-frame clones alone and lacks a portion of them. The sample lists 65,000 to 90,000 clones; 93% were seen once. Sequencing was performed on T cells isolated from PBMCs. The source of these receptors is a human donor in good health. Both conserved end residues are part of each CDR3. A D gene is named only where the DNA matches it firmly. Clone size is not always given. Where it is, it says once, few, many or a class for expanded clones.

D gene	J gene	CDR3 length	V gene	clone size	CDR3 DNA	CDR3 protein
TRBD1	TRBJ2-3	17	TRBV7-2	once	TGTGCCAGCAGCTTCAGGGGGACGTTCTCAAATTGGGATACGCAGTATTTT	CASSFRGTFSNWDTQYF
.	TRBJ2-7	15	TRBV6-1	.	TGTGCCAGCAGTGAAAAAGGGGATTCGTCCTACGAGCAGTACTTC	CASSEKGDSSYEQYF
TRBD1	TRBJ1-2	15	TRBV7-9	once	TGTGCCAGCAGCTTAGCAACAGGGGCTAACTATGGCTACACCTTC	CASSLATGANYGYTF
.	TRBJ1-2	14	TRBV5-1	.	TGCGCCAGCAGCTTGGCCGGACAGAACTATGGCTACACCTTC	CASSLAGQNYGYTF
TRBD1	TRBJ2-7	18	TRBV11-2	.	TGTGCCAGCAGCTCCCTTACCCTAGGACAGGGGGCGTTTTACGAGCAGTACTTC	CASSSLTLGQGAFYEQYF
.	TRBJ1-5	14	TRBV11-2	.	TGTGCCAGCAGCTTAGGCAGGGGCAATCAGCCCCAGCATTTT	CASSLGRGNQPQHF
.	TRBJ2-3	14	TRBV29-1	.	TGCAGCGTTGACAGCGAATCATACACAGATACGCAGTATTTT	CSVDSESYTDTQYF
.	TRBJ2-1	14	TRBV5-1	.	TGCGCCAGCAGCTTGGGGCAGGGGCTCAATGAGCAGTTCTTC	CASSLGQGLNEQFF
TRBD2	TRBJ2-3	18	TRBV7-6	.	TGTGCCAGCAGCTTAGCCAGGACTAGCCAAGCAGAGACAGATACGCAGTATTTT	CASSLARTSQAETDTQYF
.	TRBJ2-7	13	TRBV6-1	.	TGTGCCAGCAGGATTAGCAGCAGCTACGAGCAGTACTTC	CASRISSSYEQYF
.	TRBJ2-5	14	TRBV5-1	.	TGCGCCAGCAGAGACACCAAAGCAGGAGAGACCCAGTACTTC	CASRDTKAGETQYF
TRBD1	TRBJ1-5	15	TRBV4-1	.	TGCGCCAGCAGCCAAGATCCGACAGGGGTGCAGCCCCAGCATTTT	CASSQDPTGVQPQHF
.	TRBJ2-7	14	TRBV9	.	TGTGCCAGCAGCGTAGGGTTAGATAGCTACGAGCAGTACTTC	CASSVGLDSYEQYF
.	TRBJ1-3	12	TRBV11-3	.	TGTGCCAGCAGCTTGGGCTTTCGCACCATATATTTT	CASSLGFRTIYF
.	TRBJ2-7	15	TRBV21-1	.	TGTGCCAGCACCCTGACAGTGGGGTTGTCGCTCGAGCAGTACTTC	CASTLTVGLSLEQYF
.	TRBJ2-7	12	TRBV28	.	TGTGCCAGCAGTTCCAGGGGCTACGAGCAGTACTTC	CASSSRGYEQYF
TRBD2	TRBJ2-5	16	TRBV7-9	.	TGTGCCAGCAGCGGTGGACTAGCGGGAGCCCAAGAGACCCAGTACTTC	CASSGGLAGAQETQYF
.	TRBJ2-5	15	TRBV4-1	.	TGCGCCAGCAGCCAAGTTTTCACTAGAGGGGAGACCCAGTACTTC	CASSQVFTRGETQYF
TRBD1	TRBJ2-7	16	TRBV28	.	TGTGCCAGCAGTTCCGTACCGGGACAGAGCTCCTACGAGCAGTACTTC	CASSSVPGQSSYEQYF
TRBD1	TRBJ1-2	12	TRBV7-9	.	TGTGCCAGCAGCTTCGGCGGACAGGCCTACACCTTC	CASSFGGQAYTF
TRBD1	TRBJ2-7	15	TRBV4-1	.	TGCGCCAGCAGCAATCCCACAGGGGTGATCTACGAGCAGTACTTC	CASSNPTGVIYEQYF
.	TRBJ1-3	16	TRBV7-9	.	TGTGCCAGCAGCGTCTCGGGATTCCTCTCTGGAAACACCATATATTTT	CASSVSGFLSGNTIYF
TRBD1	TRBJ1-6	16	TRBV7-9	.	TGTGCCAGCAGCTTAGCTACTACAGGGGGCCGGTCACCCCTCCACTTT	CASSLATTGGRSPLHF
.	TRBJ2-7	13	TRBV4-1	.	TGCGCCAGCAGCCTGAGGGGGGGGTACGAGCAGTACTTC	CASSLRGGYEQYF
TRBD2	TRBJ2-5	16	TRBV2	.	TGTGCCAGCAGTTCGGGACTAGCGGGGGGGGCGGAGACCCAGTACTTC	CASSSGLAGGAETQYF
TRBD1	TRBJ2-7	13	TRBV5-1	.	TGCGCCAGCCCAGGGACAGGACCCTACGAGCAGTACTTC	CASPGTGPYEQYF
TRBD2	TRBJ2-1	14	TRBV6-5	.	TGTGCCAGCAGTTTGACTAGCGGGGACAATGAGCAGTTCTTC	CASSLTSGDNEQFF
TRBD1	TRBJ2-6	18	TRBV15	.	TGTGCCACCAGCCCATCCCCAGGGGGAATCTCTGGGGCCAACGTCCTGACTTTC	CATSPSPGGISGANVLTF
.	TRBJ1-1	15	TRBV11-3	.	TGTGCCAGCAGCTTATTCATCGGGGTCAGCACTGAAGCTTTCTTT	CASSLFIGVSTEAFF
TRBD1	TRBJ2-7	15	TRBV7-9	.	TGTGCCAGCAGCTCTGGACAGGGTCGAGTTTACGAGCAGTACTTC	CASSSGQGRVYEQYF
.	TRBJ2-2	17	TRBV4-1	.	TGCGCCAGCAGCCAAGGATTGATTCGGCGGGGCACCGGGGAGCTGTTTTTT	CASSQGLIRRGTGELFF
.	TRBJ2-3	13	TRBV6-5	.	TGTGCCAGCAGGGACTGGGGGCCAGATACGCAGTATTTT	CASRDWGPDTQYF
TRBD1	TRBJ2-7	13	TRBV6-1	.	TGTGCCAGCAATCCGGGACAGGGATACGAGCAGTACTTC	CASNPGQGYEQYF
.	TRBJ2-6	15	TRBV6-1	.	TGTGCCACCCATGGTGGGCGAGCTGGGGCCAACGTCCTGACTTTC	CATHGGRAGANVLTF
TRBD2	TRBJ2-2	16	TRBV18	.	TGTGCCAGCTCACCGGCTAGCGGGATCCACACCGGGGAGCTGTTTTTT	CASSPASGIHTGELFF
TRBD1	TRBJ2-1	11	TRBV7-9	.	TGTGCCAGCAGCGTGGACAGGGAGCAGTTCTTC	CASSVDREQFF
.	TRBJ2-7	16	TRBV10-2	.	TGCGCCAGCAACCTCAATAGCGTCTCAGACTTTAACGAGCAGTACTTC	CASNLNSVSDFNEQYF
TRBD2	TRBJ2-7	16	TRBV4-1	.	TGCGCCAGCAGCCTCCCTCGGGCTAGCGGGAGGTACGAGCAGTACTTC	CASSLPRASGRYEQYF
.	TRBJ1-4	13	TRBV14	.	TGTGCCAGCAGCCAAACGCTATCTGTGAAACTGTTTTTT	CASSQTLSVKLFF
.	TRBJ2-1	13	TRBV18	.	TGTGCCAGCTCACTCTATGCTAGAGGTGAGCAGTTCTTC	CASSLYARGEQFF
.	TRBJ2-7	18	TRBV21-1	.	TGTGCCAGCACGGGAACCCGAGCCTCCGGGACAGGGGATAACGAGCAGTACTTC	CASTGTRASGTGDNEQYF
.	TRBJ1-5	12	TRBV6-5	.	TGTGCCAGCAGTCAGGGCGGTCAGCCCCAGCATTTT	CASSQGGQPQHF
.	TRBJ2-1	13	TRBV28	.	TGTGCCAGCAGTTTAGGCTTCTACAATGAGCAGTTCTTC	CASSLGFYNEQFF
.	TRBJ1-1	13	TRBV19	.	TGTGCCAGTAGTGCGGGACGGGGGACTGAAGCTTTCTTT	CASSAGRGTEAFF
.	TRBJ2-3	15	TRBV9	.	TGTGCCAGCAGCGTCTCAGCGTCTAGCACAGATACGCAGTATTTT	CASSVSASSTDTQYF
.	TRBJ1-4	14	TRBV7-9	.	TGTGCCAGCAGCTTAACGGACAGCGGCGAAAAACTGTTTTTT	CASSLTDSGEKLFF
.	TRBJ1-1	16	TRBV9	once	TGTGCCAGCAGCTTCGGGACTCCAGGCATGAACACTGAAGCTTTCTTT	CASSFGTPGMNTEAFF
TRBD1	TRBJ1-5	16	TRBV27	.	TGTGCCAGCAGTACCCGGACAGGTTCAATCAATCAGCCCCAGCATTTT	CASSTRTGSINQPQHF
.	TRBJ2-7	16	TRBV7-8	few	TGTGCCAGCAGCCTCGGACTTCCCACAGCCTACTACGAGCAGTACTTC	CASSLGLPTAYYEQYF
.	TRBJ2-1	18	TRBV4-1	.	TGCGCCAGCAGCCAACACTCAGGAGGGGCGGCCACGGGCAATGAGCAGTTCTTC	CASSQHSGGAATGNEQFF
.	TRBJ2-7	16	TRBV25-1	.	TGTGCCAGCATGAAGTCTCCGAGCGGGCCCTCCTACGAGCAGTACTTC	CASMKSPSGPSYEQYF
TRBD2	TRBJ2-3	15	TRBV6-4	.	TGTGCCAGCAGCGGGGGGACGGGACTCACAGATACGCAGTATTTT	CASSGGTGLTDTQYF
TRBD1	TRBJ1-1	15	TRBV28	.	TGTGCCAGCAGCCAAGGGGGCGTTAGAATCACTGAAGCTTTCTTT	CASSQGGVRITEAFF
TRBD1	TRBJ2-3	16	TRBV5-1	.	TGCGCCAGCAGGCGGACAGGGGGATTCCTCACAGATACGCAGTATTTT	CASRRTGGFLTDTQYF
.	TRBJ2-1	15	TRBV4-2	.	TGTGCCAGCAGCCAAGGCTCTAGGATGATCAATGAGCAGTTCTTC	CASSQGSRMINEQFF